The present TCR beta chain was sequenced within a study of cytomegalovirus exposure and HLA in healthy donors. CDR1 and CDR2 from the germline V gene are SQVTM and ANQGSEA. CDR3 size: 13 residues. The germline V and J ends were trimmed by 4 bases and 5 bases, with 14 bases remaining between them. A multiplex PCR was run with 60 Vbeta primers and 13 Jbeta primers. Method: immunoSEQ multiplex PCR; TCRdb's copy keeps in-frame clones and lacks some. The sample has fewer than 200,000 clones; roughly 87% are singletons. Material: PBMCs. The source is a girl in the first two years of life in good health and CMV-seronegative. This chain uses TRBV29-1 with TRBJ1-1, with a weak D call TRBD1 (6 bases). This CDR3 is CSVGLGAQTEAFF. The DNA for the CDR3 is TGCAGCGTTGGCCTGGGGGCACAGACTGAAGCTTTCTTT.